The clone carrying this T cell receptor beta chain was counted a single time. These data are taken from a study of shared clonotypes between healthy human individuals. The V and J ends lost 2 bases and 4 bases, in that order; junction bases with no gene match: 9. The CDR3 length is 16 residues. The germline CDR1 and CDR2 sequences are MNHEY and SMNVEV (reference sequence). CD45RO negativity and positive selection for CCR7 defined naive CD8 cells, a population that excluded terminally differentiated effector memory CD45RA+ cells. Donors, healthy HIV-negative adults, lacked recent acute infections or vaccinations. All the donors were Caucasian adults who lived in Nashville, Tennessee. The authors loaded around 220 ng DNA, roughly 33,000 T cell genomes, into sorted-subset replicate PCRs. The assay was immunoSEQ multiplex PCR, and TCRdb's table has in-frame clones only and misses some. The repertoire has 2 million or so clones, approximately 95% of them found once; the top ten carry about 1.1%.

The clonotype was recovered from a man younger than 35 in good health. The chain couples TRBV27 to TRBJ2-3; 7 nucleotides line up with TRBD1. The specimen was naive CD8+ T cells sorted from blood. The CDR3 here is CASSLLTGAGADTQYF. The CDR3 coding sequence is TGTGCCAGCAGTTTACTCACAGGGGCGGGCGCAGATACGCAGTATTTT.